The sequence of this T cell receptor beta chain was determined in a study of T cell repertoires in cytomegalovirus infection. In the study overall: CMV infection together with matching HLA type was indicated by public TCR beta signatures.

The CDR3 totals 14 residues. V was pared by 6 bases and J by 6 bases, with 12 bases between. Looked up from germline, CDR1 is SGHTA and CDR2 is FQGNSA. On this clonotype: The antigen is unknown.

From the reads, TCRdb called clonotypes with MiXCR, one entry per CDR3 protein. The table records around 260,000 distinct CDR3 sequences, less than 9.5% of them present only once. Findings of the study overall: Cumulated frequencies of public TCR beta families served to identify carriers of CMV plus the relevant HLA. HLA-C-restricted CMV clonotypes gave the most frequent clonotype in two of eight donors.

Sequenced material: PBMCs. V gene TRBV7-2 combines with J gene TRBJ1-6, with D unclear. The TCR originated in a human donor in good health (CMV status not recorded). Some clones in this sample may be carry-over from other donors' samples. CDR3 loop: CASRVAATNSPLHF. CDR3 in DNA: TGTGCCAGCAGGGTCGCCGCAACTAATTCACCCCTCCACTTT.